These 4 T cell receptor beta chains originate from one sample sequenced in a study of OX40 agonist ivuxolimab in advanced cancers. Profiling relied on immunoSEQ multiplex PCR, and the TCRdb table lists in-frame clones only, not all of them. The data show some 90,000 clones, more than 75% seen once. Sequencing was performed on CD4+ or CD8+ T cells sorted from blood, taken in a trial of the OX40 agonist ivuxolimab. All receptors derive from an adult with an advanced solid tumor such as melanoma, head and neck, liver or kidney cancer.

This rearrangement joins TRBV20-1 to TRBJ2-7; TRBD2 agrees at 13 bases. Germline-derived CDR1 and CDR2 are DFQATT and SNEGSKA (reference sequence). The CDR3 has 11 amino acids. The CDR3 sequence is CRGTSGTKQYF. CDR3 DNA: TGCAGGGGGACTAGCGGGACTAAGCAGTACTTC.

V and J are TRBV9 and TRBJ2-3, with D possibly matching TRBD1 (5 bases). The germline gives CDR1 SGDLS, CDR2 YYNGEE. Between the trimmed V and J ends, which lost 0 bases and 1 base, there was a span of 12 bases. The length of the CDR3 is 16 residues. The DNA of the CDR3 is TGTGCCAGCAGCGTAGAACAGGTAACCCGCACAGATACGCAGTATTTT. Translation: CASSVEQVTRTDTQYF. Drawing the rest from reference TRBV9 and TRBJ2-3, the complete variable domain is DSGVTQTPKHLITATGQRVTLRCSPRSGDLSVYWYQQSLDQGLQFLIQYYNGEERAKGNILERFSAQQFPDLHSELNLSSLELGDSALYFCASSVEQVTRTDTQYFGPGTRLTVL.

This clone has only a few counts. This chain links TRBV9 with TRBJ2-7; TRBD2 might be the D (5 bases). The CDR3 runs 15 residues. Per the germline V gene, CDR1 is SGDLS and CDR2 is YYNGEE. Trimming left V 0 bases short and J 0 bases short, with 10 bases between. DNA of the CDR3: TGTGCCAGCAGCGTAGGAGCGGTAAGCTCCTACGAGCAGTACTTC. Protein: CASSVGAVSSYEQYF.

J is TRBJ2-7 and V is TRBV11-2; 8 positions match TRBD2. The J segment lost 6 bases and the V segment lost 5 bases, leaving 12 bases of the junction unmatched. The CDR3 has 15 amino acids. Germline values: CDR1 SGHAT, CDR2 FQNNGV. CDR3 DNA sequence: TGTGCCAGCAGCCCTGGGAGCGGGAGAAGGCCCGAGCAGTACGTC. Its translation: CASSPGSGRRPEQYV.